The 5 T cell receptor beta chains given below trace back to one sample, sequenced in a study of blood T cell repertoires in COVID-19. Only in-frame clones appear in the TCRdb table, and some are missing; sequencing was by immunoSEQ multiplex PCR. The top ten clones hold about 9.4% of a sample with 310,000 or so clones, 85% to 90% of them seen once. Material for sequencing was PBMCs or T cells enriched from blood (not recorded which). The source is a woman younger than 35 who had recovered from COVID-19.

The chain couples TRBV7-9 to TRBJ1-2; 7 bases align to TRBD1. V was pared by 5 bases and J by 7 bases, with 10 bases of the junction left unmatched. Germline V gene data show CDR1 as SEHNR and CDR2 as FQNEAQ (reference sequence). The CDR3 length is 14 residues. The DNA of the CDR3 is TGTGCCAGCAGCCTGCAACAGGGGCCCCTTGGCTACACCTTC. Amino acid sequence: CASSLQQGPLGYTF.

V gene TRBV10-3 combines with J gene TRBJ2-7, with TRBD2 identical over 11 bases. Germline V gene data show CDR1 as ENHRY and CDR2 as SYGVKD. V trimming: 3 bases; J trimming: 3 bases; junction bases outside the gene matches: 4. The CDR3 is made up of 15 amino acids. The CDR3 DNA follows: TGTGCCATCAGTGATCTAGCGGGAGGAAGCTACGAGCAGTACTTC. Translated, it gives CAISDLAGGSYEQYF.

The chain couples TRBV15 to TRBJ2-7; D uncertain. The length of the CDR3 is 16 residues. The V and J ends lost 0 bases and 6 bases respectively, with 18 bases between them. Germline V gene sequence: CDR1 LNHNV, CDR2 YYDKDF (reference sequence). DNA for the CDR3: TGTGCCACCAGCAGAGAGGCCCCGTGGCAGGAAGGCGAGCAGTACTTC. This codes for CATSREAPWQEGEQYF.

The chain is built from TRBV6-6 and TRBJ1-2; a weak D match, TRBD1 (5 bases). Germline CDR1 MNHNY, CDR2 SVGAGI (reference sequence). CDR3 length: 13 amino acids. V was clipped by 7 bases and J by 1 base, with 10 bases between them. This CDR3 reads CASNNRLNYGYTF. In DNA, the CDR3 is TGTGCCAGCAACAACAGGCTTAACTATGGCTACACCTTC.

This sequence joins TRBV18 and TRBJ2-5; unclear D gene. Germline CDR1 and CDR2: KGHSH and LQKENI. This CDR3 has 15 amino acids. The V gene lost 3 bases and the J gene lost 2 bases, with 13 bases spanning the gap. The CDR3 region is CASSPLSDGQETQYF. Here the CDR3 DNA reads TGTGCCAGCTCACCCCTCTCAGACGGGCAAGAGACCCAGTACTTC.